This TCR beta chain was recorded in a study of cytomegalovirus exposure and HLA in healthy donors. This clone has just one count. The PCR had 60 Vbeta and 13 Jbeta primers. The table came from immunoSEQ multiplex PCR; TCRdb's copy has only in-frame clones and leaves some out. The table lists roughly 130,000 clones, roughly four fifths of them singletons. The V gene's germline CDR1 is MNHNS and CDR2 SASEGT. V was trimmed by 1 base and J by 4 bases, leaving 7 bases between them. This CDR3 comprises 14 residues. Sequencing was done on a sample of PBMCs. The clonotype was recovered from a woman in her forties or fifties in good health and CMV-seropositive. This chain uses TRBV6-1 with TRBJ1-4, with unresolved D. The CDR3 protein is CASSEGLLNEKLFF. In nucleotides, the CDR3 is TGTGCCAGCAGTGAAGGGCTGCTTAATGAAAAACTGTTTTTT.